This T cell receptor beta chain stems from a study of technical replicates of blood from a few donors. Sequencing was performed with immunoSEQ multiplex PCR; in TCRdb, only in-frame clones are kept and a portion is missing. The sample lists more than 75,000 clones, 96% seen once, with about 0.36% in the top ten. Sequenced sample: T cells isolated from PBMCs. The receptor was derived from a human donor in good health.

Here the CDR3 DNA reads TGCGCCAGCAGCCGAACAACTAGCGGGAGGACAGATACGCAGTATTTT. Encoded protein: CASSRTTSGRTDTQYF. The chain employs TRBV4-3 and TRBJ2-3; TRBD2 matches at 12 bases. This CDR3 has 16 amino acids. Germline V gene lookup returns CDR1 LGHNA and CDR2 YSLEER. V lost 4 bases, J lost 3 bases, and 5 bases stayed unmatched.